The source of this TCR beta chain is a study of T cells in Graves' hyperthyroidism and ophthalmopathy. Study outcomes and limitations: Most clonotypes expanded in thyroid above 0.001 were likewise present in blood. The model foresaw ophthalmopathy a median approximately 6.1 months prior to onset.

Trimming took off 8 bases at V and 4 bases at J, with 21 bases between the two ends. The CDR3 extends over 16 amino acids. Germline V gives CDR1 SQVTM, CDR2 ANQGSEA. Newly diagnosed hyperthyroidism patients aged 18 to 65 years had disease lasting under 2 months. Thyroid ultrasound and orbital computed tomography, with clinical symptoms and serum thyroxine and TRAb, informed diagnoses. TCR beta CDR3 regions were amplified from RNA transcripts. The TCR CDR3 was amplified in a first-round RT-PCR using the HTBI primer set. TCRdb re-called the multiplex PCR reads with MiXCR, one entry per CDR3 protein. The sample has about 96,000 distinct CDR3 sequences, about half seen once. As regards this clonotype: What it binds is not known.

The J gene is TRBJ2-6, the V gene TRBV29-1; D call uncertain. This TCR was sampled from a woman aged 35 to 49 with Graves' hyperthyroidism. The sample comprised blood. This CDR3 reads CSITQRWHPGANVLTF. CDR3 in DNA: TGCAGCATAACACAAAGATGGCACCCGGGGGCCAACGTCCTGACTTTC. Complete variable domain (other parts from reference TRBV29-1 and TRBJ2-6): SAVISQKPSRDICQRGTSLTIQCQVDSQVTMMFWYRQQPGQSLTLIATANQGSEATYESGFVIDKFPISRPNLTFSTLTVSNMSPEDSSIYLCSITQRWHPGANVLTFGAGSRLTVL.